This T cell receptor (beta chain) was sequenced for a study of blood T cell repertoires in COVID-19 (dated by TCRdb to 2019 to 2021). Some background on the complete study: Collaborator samples came from the United States, Italy and Spain and covered acute and convalescent phases of COVID-19. The prospective study material was composed of cDNA or gDNA derived from T cells, B-cell-depleted T cells, or PBMCs. Subjects who had been exposed to COVID-19, were actively infected with it, or had recovered from it provided the deeply sampled blood TCRbeta repertoires that made up the dataset. The repertoires were released in a freely available public database meant as a resource for research on the immune response to SARS-CoV-2. Samples came from the ongoing ImmuneRACE study (first 160 participants) plus 1,254 subjects from 6 global collaborators. Nearly every sample came with metadata listing a de-identified subject ID, COVID-19 status, age in years and sex. Where available, HLA class I and class II types were obtained from metadata supplied by the sample provider rather than from assay-based typing.

Regarding this clone: The clone's antigen remains unknown. The input lacks base qualities; no much larger clone sits a single base away.

CDR1 and CDR2 (SGHRS, YFSETQ) derive from the germline V gene. Taken from cysteine to phenylalanine, the CDR3 has 15 residues. Only the CDR3 DNA is retained, 45 bases long and in frame from the first base. Germline trimming amounts to 0 bases on V and 5 bases on J, with 6 as the count of junction bases outside the gene matches. Collaborating institutions collected whole blood in K2EDTA tubes following their own protocols. For TCRbeta analysis, collaborators shipped samples in one of three forms: frozen whole blood, isolated PBMCs, or DNA extracted from either of those sample types. TCRbeta CDR3 regions were amplified from genomic DNA using the immunoSEQ Assay, a bias-controlled multiplex PCR. From the authors' description of their analysis: Nucleated cell counts per sample were estimated from amplification of reference gene primers within the assay. To quantify the absolute abundance of each unique TCRbeta CDR3 rearrangement, sequence reads were collapsed and filtered. Productive Simpson clonality was computed per sample as the square root of Simpson's diversity index over productive rearrangements. TCRdb re-hosts the immuneACCESS table, in-frame sequences only. Its copies lack some clones; in the studies checked, an unresolved V gene accounts for under half of them, and the cause for the rest is not known. The V and J calls and clone size were taken over from that table, and D and trimming were inferred from the DNA. The sample table holds around 170,000 clones, of which 80% to 90% were seen once. More than 7.5% of the sample goes to the ten largest clones.

Study-level results and caveats: The quantity of clinical and demographic metadata differed by source and by participant and was supplied without curation.

This clonotype originated in a man in his forties or fifties with active or convalescent COVID-19. In this chain, TRBV5-1 is recombined with TRBJ2-5; 8 nucleotides in the junction match TRBD1. The source material was peripheral blood. The CDR3 protein: CASSLVPGGRETQYF. The DNA reads TGCGCCAGCAGCTTGGTTCCAGGGGGCCGGGAGACCCAGTACTTC. Full variable domain (CDR3 extended with the reference TRBV5-1 and TRBJ2-5 proteins): KAGVTQTPRYLIKTRGQQVTLSCSPISGHRSVSWYQQTPGQGLQFLFEYFSETQRNKGNFPGRFSGRQFSNSRSEMNVSTLELGDSALYLCASSLVPGGRETQYFGPGTRLLVL.